These 25 T cell receptor beta chains were all obtained from the same sample, sequenced in a study of blood T cell repertoires in COVID-19. Generated by immunoSEQ multiplex PCR, the TCRdb table keeps only in-frame clones and is missing some. The sample carries some 200,000 clones, roughly nine tenths recorded once. The source material was peripheral blood. Receptor source: a young man with acute or convalescent COVID-19.

This chain connects TRBV9 to TRBJ1-3, with 11 positions matching TRBD1. The junction had 5 bases not matched to a gene; V was cut back by 4 bases and J by 2 bases. Germline V gives CDR1 SGDLS, CDR2 YYNGEE. CDR3 length: 16 residues. CDR3 in DNA: TGTGCCAGCAGCCAGGTGGGACAGGGGGCTGGAAACACCATATATTTT. This encodes CASSQVGQGAGNTIYF.

The chain has TRBV5-6 and TRBJ2-3; 12 bases fit TRBD2. J was trimmed by 6 bases and V by 1 base; bases with no gene match: 9. This CDR3 contains 17 residues. Germline loops: CDR1 SGHDT, CDR2 YYEEEE. CDR3 nucleotide sequence: TGTGCCAGCAGCTTGATGATACTAGCGGGAGGAGCGGATACGCAGTATTTT. This encodes CASSLMILAGGADTQYF.

V gene TRBV4-1 combines with J gene TRBJ2-7; D not certain. Germline V gene sequence: CDR1 MGHRA, CDR2 YSYEKL. The CDR3 spans 15 residues. Trimming took off 0 bases at V and 2 bases at J, with 11 bases between the two ends. CDR3 nucleotides: TGCGCCAGCAGCCAAGATGGGCAGGTGACCTACGAGCAGTACTTC. Its translation: CASSQDGQVTYEQYF.

The chain uses TRBV5-1 and TRBJ2-3; 9 bases are shared with TRBD2. Looked up from germline, CDR1 is SGHRS and CDR2 is YFSETQ. V lost 6 bases to trimming and J lost 2 bases; unmatched junction nucleotides: 4. The length of the CDR3 is 14 residues. The CDR3 DNA follows: TGCGCCAGCATAGCTAGCGGGATCACAGATACGCAGTATTTT. Amino acids: CASIASGITDTQYF.

This rearrangement joins TRBV28 to TRBJ1-2, with a tentative D call TRBD1 (5 bases). The CDR3 sequence is 13 residues long. The germline CDR1 and CDR2 sequences are MDHEN and SYDVKM. V was pared by 4 bases and J by 4 bases, with 10 bases between. The CDR3 region is CASSSGQIYGYTF. As DNA, the CDR3 is TGTGCCAGCAGTTCAGGGCAGATCTATGGCTACACCTTC.

The chain recombines TRBV7-3 with TRBJ2-1; the D gene is possibly TRBD2 (6 bases). The CDR3 runs 13 residues. The V gene's germline CDR1 is SGHTA and CDR2 FQGTGA. Trimming removed 1 base from V and 8 bases from J, with 9 bases in between. The CDR3 nucleotides read TGTGCCAGCAGCTTAAAGTGGGGGGATGAGCAGTTCTTC. This encodes CASSLKWGDEQFF.

The V gene is TRBV9, the J gene TRBJ1-2, with no clear D. The CDR3 has 13 residues. From germline, CDR1 is SGDLS and CDR2 YYNGEE. V shed 5 bases and J shed 6 bases, with 14 bases lying between them. The DNA of the CDR3 is TGTGCCAGCAGGAGGGCAGTTCGCGATGGCTACACCTTC. This sequence encodes CASRRAVRDGYTF.

V is TRBV21-1 and J is TRBJ2-7; TRBD1, the table's D call, lacks a check against the DNA. TRBV21-1 is designated a pseudogene. The CDR3 loop spans 17 amino acids. The CDR3 region is CASSKESPTGAPYEQYF. The CDR3, as DNA: TGTGCCAGCAGCAAAGAGTCGCCGACAGGGGCACCCTACGAGCAGTACTTC.

The rearrangement links TRBV5-4 to TRBJ2-5, with 7 bases fitting TRBD1. Looked up from germline, CDR1 is SGHNT and CDR2 is YYREEE (reference sequence). V was clipped by 4 bases and J by 5 bases; unmatched bases: 8. This CDR3 is built from 14 residues. This CDR3 is CASSQTGAGETQYF. The CDR3 DNA sequence: TGTGCCAGCAGCCAAACAGGGGCTGGGGAGACCCAGTACTTC. Full variable domain (outside the CDR3, taken from reference TRBV5-4 and TRBJ2-5): ETGVTQSPTHLIKTRGQQVTLRCSSQSGHNTVSWYQQALGQGPQFIFQYYREEENGRGNFPPRFSGLQFPNYSSELNVNALELDDSALYLCASSQTGAGETQYFGPGTRLLVL.

This clone has more than one count but fewer than ten. The chain joins TRBV7-8 to TRBJ1-6; D is possibly TRBD1 (5 bases). The CDR3 sequence is 16 residues long. The germline V gene has CDR1 SGHVS and CDR2 FQNEAQ. Trimming pared 1 base from V and 6 bases from J, leaving 13 bases between. In DNA form, the CDR3 reads TGTGCCAGCAGCTTAGGCTCGGGGGGGGGTAATTCACCCCTCCACTTT. Translation: CASSLGSGGGNSPLHF.

Only one count was recorded for this clone. In DNA form, the CDR3 reads TGTGCCAGCAGGGCAGGGGGCTCCTACGAGCAGTACTTC. Translated, it gives CASRAGGSYEQYF. The chain couples TRBV6-6 to TRBJ2-7, with 7 bases fitting TRBD1. Germline loops: CDR1 MNHNY, CDR2 SVGAGI (reference sequence). Trimming removed 6 bases from V and 0 bases from J; junction bases left unmatched: 2. This CDR3 is 13 amino acids long.

The chain is built from TRBV5-1 and TRBJ2-7, with a weak D call TRBD1 (6 bases). With 4 bases removed from V and 0 bases from J, the gap between germline ends came to 11 bases. From germline, CDR1 is SGHRS and CDR2 YFSETQ. The CDR3 length is 14 residues. This chain's CDR3 is CASSVSGDSYEQYF. For the CDR3, the DNA is TGCGCCAGCAGCGTCTCAGGGGACTCCTACGAGCAGTACTTC.

The CDR3 DNA is TGTGCCTGGAGGGCCGTCACAGGGGGCACTGAAGCTTTCTTT. Its translation: CAWRAVTGGTEAFF. The chain is built from TRBV30 and TRBJ1-1; 8 bases align to TRBD1. With V trimmed by 3 bases and J by 4 bases, 7 bases remained unmatched. Germline V gene lookup returns CDR1 GTSNPN and CDR2 SVGIG (reference sequence). The length of the CDR3 is 14 residues.

V and J are TRBV25-1 and TRBJ1-1, with no clear D. The length of the CDR3 is 17 residues. Germline V gene sequence: CDR1 MGHDK, CDR2 SYGVNS. V dropped 2 bases and J dropped 0 bases, with 16 bases sitting between them. CDR3 amino acids: CASSEEAGPIMNTEAFF. CDR3 DNA: TGTGCCAGCAGTGAAGAGGCCGGTCCCATCATGAACACTGAAGCTTTCTTT.

V and J are TRBV29-1 and TRBJ1-1; 8 bases fit TRBD1. The CDR3 consists of 14 residues. Germline lookup yields CDR1 SQVTM and CDR2 ANQGSEA. V trimming: 6 bases; J trimming: 5 bases; junction bases outside the gene matches: 11. CDR3 in amino acids: CSVRTGNTYTEAFF. The CDR3 DNA reads as TGCAGCGTGCGGACAGGGAATACGTATACTGAAGCTTTCTTT. Filled out from reference TRBV29-1 and TRBJ1-1, the complete variable domain reads SAVISQKPSRDICQRGTSLTIQCQVDSQVTMMFWYRQQPGQSLTLIATANQGSEATYESGFVIDKFPISRPNLTFSTLTVSNMSPEDSSIYLCSVRTGNTYTEAFFGQGTRLTVV.

The J gene is TRBJ2-5, the V gene TRBV5-1, with a possible D match to TRBD1 (6 bases). CDR3 length: 15 amino acids. Germline CDR1 SGHRS, CDR2 YFSETQ. V dropped 0 bases and J dropped 2 bases, with 11 bases sitting between them. CDR3 in amino acids: CASSLGGLVQETQYF. The CDR3 nucleotides read TGCGCCAGCAGCTTGGGGGGGCTGGTGCAAGAGACCCAGTACTTC.

The rearrangement joins TRBV27 to TRBJ1-2; perhaps TRBD1 as D (6 bases). The CDR3 loop spans 16 amino acids. Germline V gene sequence: CDR1 MNHEY, CDR2 SMNVEV (reference sequence). The V gene lost 1 base and the J gene lost 0 bases, with 12 bases spanning the gap. The chain's CDR3 is CASSLLIRGSNYGYTF. The CDR3 DNA is TGTGCCAGCAGTTTATTAATCAGGGGCTCTAACTATGGCTACACCTTC.

A note on this clone: At one end, the junction sequence differs from germline, possibly due to a read error. V and J are TRBV6-1 and TRBJ2-7, with TRBD1 as a possible D gene (5 bases). CDR1 is MNHNS, CDR2 SASEGT, per germline. The CDR3 is 13 residues long. For the CDR3, the DNA is TGTGCCAGCAGAGAAGACAGTTCCTACGAGCAGTACTTC. Translating gives CASREDSSYEQYF.

The V call is TRBV7-9, the J call TRBJ1-2; D gene unclear. CDR1 and CDR2 from the germline V gene are SEHNR and FQNEAQ (reference sequence). The CDR3 has 14 amino acids. Deletions cut 5 bases from V and 12 bases from J, with 22 bases between. CDR3 nucleotides: TGTGCCAGCAGCCACCACCGGGAGCTCTCTATTCACACCTTC. As protein: CASSHHRELSIHTF.

This sequence joins TRBV5-5 and TRBJ2-5; 7 nucleotides agree with TRBD1. The ends lost 3 bases at V and 6 bases at J; junction bases unmatched: 14. From germline, CDR1 is SGHKS and CDR2 YYEKEE (reference sequence). This CDR3 contains 16 residues. In DNA, the CDR3 is TGTGCCAGCAGCTATCCGACAGGGTCTGGTCATCAGACCCAGTACTTC. As protein: CASSYPTGSGHQTQYF.

The rearrangement links TRBV10-3 to TRBJ2-5; 8 bases agree with TRBD2. Germline CDR1 ENHRY, CDR2 SYGVKD. The CDR3 is made up of 15 amino acids. The trim removed 4 bases at V and 1 base at J, leaving 5 bases unmatched. Here the CDR3 DNA reads TGTGCCATCAGTGCGAGTAGCGGGGTCCAAGAGACCCAGTACTTC. It yields the protein CAISASSGVQETQYF.

The chain couples TRBV11-2 to TRBJ2-7; TRBD2 matches at 8 bases. The CDR3 runs to 15 residues. Per germline, CDR1 SGHAT and CDR2 FQNNGV. J gave up 6 bases and V 0 bases, and 7 bases lay outside the gene matches. The CDR3 spells CASSLDFSGRGEQYF. The CDR3 bases are TGTGCCAGCAGCTTAGATTTCAGCGGGAGAGGCGAGCAGTACTTC.

Notes on this clone: Other DNA sequences in the sample encode the same CDR3. V gene TRBV28 combines with J gene TRBJ2-7; D may be TRBD2 (7 bases). The CDR3 totals 15 residues. V gave up 1 base and J gave up 4 bases, with 14 bases separating them. From germline, CDR1 is MDHEN and CDR2 SYDVKM. CDR3 bases: TGTGCCAGCAGTTTATCATCGGGGGGCACTTACGAGCAGTACTTC. It is translated as CASSLSSGGTYEQYF.

Only one count was recorded for this clone. This chain uses TRBV2 with TRBJ1-5; D ambiguous. Looked up from germline, CDR1 is SNHLY and CDR2 is FYNNEI. V was trimmed by 5 bases and J by 0 bases, leaving 5 bases between them. There are 13 residues in the CDR3. The CDR3 DNA reads as TGTGCCAGCAGTCAGGATAGCAATCAGCCCCAGCATTTT. Its translation: CASSQDSNQPQHF.

The chain joins TRBV28 to TRBJ2-3; 7 bases align to TRBD2. Germline CDR1 is MDHEN and CDR2 is SYDVKM. The CDR3 has 15 amino acids. The V segment lost 3 bases and the J segment 5 bases; nucleotides outside the gene matches: 8. The CDR3 nucleotides are TGTGCCAGCAGTTTTTTTACGGGAGGTCGAGATACGCAGTATTTT. As protein: CASSFFTGGRDTQYF.